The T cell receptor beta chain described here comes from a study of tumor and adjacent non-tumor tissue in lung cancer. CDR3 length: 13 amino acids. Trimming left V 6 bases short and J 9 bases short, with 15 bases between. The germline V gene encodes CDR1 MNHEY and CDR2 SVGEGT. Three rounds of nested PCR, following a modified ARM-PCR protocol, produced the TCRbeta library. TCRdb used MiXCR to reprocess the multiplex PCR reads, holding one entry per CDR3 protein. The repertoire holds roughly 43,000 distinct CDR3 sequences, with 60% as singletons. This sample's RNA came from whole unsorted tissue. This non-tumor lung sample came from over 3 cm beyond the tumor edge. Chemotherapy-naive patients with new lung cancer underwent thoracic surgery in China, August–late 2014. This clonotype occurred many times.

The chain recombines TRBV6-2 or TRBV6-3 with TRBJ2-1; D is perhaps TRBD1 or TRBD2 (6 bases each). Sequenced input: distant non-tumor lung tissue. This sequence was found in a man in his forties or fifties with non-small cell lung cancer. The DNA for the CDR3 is TGTGCCAGCAGACGGGGGCCAACCCCTGAGCAGTTCTTC. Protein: CASRRGPTPEQFF.